Given below is one TCR beta chain in context. What it binds is unknown. The data stem from a study of identical twins. Study-wide points: Researchers reported excess low generation probability among twin-shared out-of-frame alpha sequences. Fewer insertions characterized abundant cord blood beta clonotypes, whereas memory repertoires showed none.

TCRdb re-called the 5' RACE reads through MiXCR, storing one row per CDR3 protein. Of 570,000 or so distinct CDR3 sequences in the sample, 9.6% were seen once. The donor group consisted entirely of healthy Caucasians. Germline V gene sequence: CDR1 MGHRA, CDR2 YSYEKL. V was trimmed by 1 base and J by 4 bases, leaving 9 bases between them. CDR3 length: 14 amino acids. This same sample was also taken into another study, of yellow fever vaccine responses in identical twins. In that study: Convergence reportedly seemed to mark part of the twins' vaccine T cell response, with personalization marking the rest.

The J gene is TRBJ2-3, the V gene TRBV4-1; no reliable D call. Sequencing was done on a sample of PBMCs. The source is a woman aged 18-29 years in good health. The CDR3 DNA reads as TGCGCCAGCAGCCAAGTTATTACCGCAGATACGCAGTATTTT. This translates into CASSQVITADTQYF.